These T cell receptor beta chains were read from a single sample in a study of shared clonotypes between healthy human individuals. Sequencing used immunoSEQ multiplex PCR; TCRdb keeps in-frame clones, though not all of them. The sample has about 2 million clones, 85% to 95% seen once. The sequenced material came from naive CD8+ T cells sorted from blood. The receptors here all came from a man between 18 and 29 years old in good health. Each CDR3 is given with its conserved first and last residue. A D gene is named only where the DNA matches it firmly.

cdr3_aa: CASSLTGLEETQYF
v_call: TRBV5-6
d_call: .

cdr3_aa: CATSTDSSYNSPLHF
v_call: TRBV15
d_call: .

cdr3_aa: CASSLGGPSSYEQYF
v_call: TRBV5-5
d_call: .

cdr3_aa: CASSAGTGGTEAFF
v_call: TRBV27
d_call: TRBD1

cdr3_aa: CASSYISGGMDTEAFF
v_call: TRBV6-5
d_call: TRBD1

cdr3_aa: CASSLERDRGYSRTAPYEQFF
v_call: TRBV13
d_call: TRBD1

cdr3_aa: CASSLEGSKGETQYF
v_call: TRBV27
d_call: .

cdr3_aa: CASTGETYEQYF
v_call: TRBV2
d_call: .

cdr3_aa: CASSGRTGGENSYNEQFF
v_call: TRBV4-1
d_call: TRBD2

cdr3_aa: CASSWEHDANTGELFF
v_call: TRBV5-4
d_call: .

cdr3_aa: CAISETDRILLNQETQYF
v_call: TRBV10-3
d_call: .

cdr3_aa: CASSLFPDRMYGYTF
v_call: TRBV7-2
d_call: TRBD1

cdr3_aa: CASSVAGTGELFF
v_call: TRBV9
d_call: .

cdr3_aa: CASSQDGTSRTEQYF
v_call: TRBV4-1
d_call: TRBD2

cdr3_aa: CASSPDLYNEQFF
v_call: TRBV5-1
d_call: .

cdr3_aa: CASNLRTSGRAGHNEQFF
v_call: TRBV10-1
d_call: TRBD2

cdr3_aa: CASSPEGTGYEQYF
v_call: TRBV7-8
d_call: TRBD1

cdr3_aa: CASSLRSADEQYF
v_call: TRBV27
d_call: .

cdr3_aa: CASSLGLGLNEKLFF
v_call: TRBV7-8
d_call: .

cdr3_aa: CASSPVGKTGETQYF
v_call: TRBV5-6
d_call: .

cdr3_aa: CASSYSNRDRDGYTF
v_call: TRBV6-5
d_call: TRBD1

cdr3_aa: CASSWTSGEYQETQYF
v_call: TRBV28
d_call: TRBD2

cdr3_aa: CASSFGRGNEQFF
v_call: TRBV5-6
d_call: TRBD1

cdr3_aa: CASSLSGGDEQYF
v_call: TRBV27
d_call: TRBD2

cdr3_aa: CASSLWSGGANSGNTIYF
v_call: TRBV7-9
d_call: .

cdr3_aa: CASSPSGTDTQYF
v_call: TRBV4-3
d_call: .

cdr3_aa: CASSFSGSQETQYF
v_call: TRBV7-2
d_call: .

cdr3_aa: CAWSVAGYQETQYF
v_call: TRBV30
d_call: .

cdr3_aa: CSVKGGGTYEQYF
v_call: TRBV29-1
d_call: TRBD2

cdr3_aa: CATSTAGSAGELFF
v_call: TRBV15
d_call: .

cdr3_aa: CASSQRWSYEQYF
v_call: TRBV14
d_call: .

cdr3_aa: CASSPRGVWETQYF
v_call: TRBV27
d_call: .

cdr3_aa: CASSRTGVRLFF
v_call: TRBV28
d_call: TRBD1

cdr3_aa: CASSWMRGVSSYEQYF
v_call: TRBV5-5
d_call: .

cdr3_aa: CAWSDQDEGVGNTIYF
v_call: TRBV30
d_call: .

cdr3_aa: CASSFGEVTEAFF
v_call: TRBV7-6
d_call: .

cdr3_aa: CAWSVAAGVETQYF
v_call: TRBV30
d_call: TRBD2

cdr3_aa: CASSQVGTGNSPLHF
v_call: TRBV4-1
d_call: TRBD1

cdr3_aa: CASSESGQGQNTGELFF
v_call: TRBV10-1
d_call: TRBD1

cdr3_aa: CASSIVDANTEAFF
v_call: TRBV19
d_call: .

cdr3_aa: CASSPVRGANEKLFF
v_call: TRBV27
d_call: .

cdr3_aa: CASSKDRGLNTEAFF
v_call: TRBV21-1
d_call: .

cdr3_aa: CASSYSADTAGELFF
v_call: TRBV6-5
d_call: .

cdr3_aa: CASSPLTGSEGYTF
v_call: TRBV28
d_call: TRBD1

cdr3_aa: CASSLTGVAGPYEQYF
v_call: TRBV27
d_call: TRBD2